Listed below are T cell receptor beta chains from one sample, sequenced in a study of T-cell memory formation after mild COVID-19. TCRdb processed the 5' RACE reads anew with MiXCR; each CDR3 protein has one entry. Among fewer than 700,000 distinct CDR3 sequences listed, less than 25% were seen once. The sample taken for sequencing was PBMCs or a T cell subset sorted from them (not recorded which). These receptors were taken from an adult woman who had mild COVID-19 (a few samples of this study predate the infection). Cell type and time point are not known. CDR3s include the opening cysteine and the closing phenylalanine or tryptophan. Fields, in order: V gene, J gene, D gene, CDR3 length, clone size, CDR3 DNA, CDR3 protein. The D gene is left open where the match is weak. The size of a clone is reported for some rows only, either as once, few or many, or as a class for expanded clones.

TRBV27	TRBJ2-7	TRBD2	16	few	TGTGCCAGCAGTTTACGCGGGGGGAGCTTCCGTTACGAGCAGTACTTC	CASSLRGGSFRYEQYF
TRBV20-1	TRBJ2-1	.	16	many	TGCAGTGCGGCAGGGATTCGCGGGGTGCCTGGGAATGAGCAGTTCTTC	CSAAGIRGVPGNEQFF
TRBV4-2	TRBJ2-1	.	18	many	TGTGCCAGCAGCCAAGTCGTATCCAGCGGTCTCTCCTACAATGAGCAGTTCTTC	CASSQVVSSGLSYNEQFF
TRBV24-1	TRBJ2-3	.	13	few	TGTGCCACCAGTGATTTGCCCGTGGATACGCAGTATTTT	CATSDLPVDTQYF
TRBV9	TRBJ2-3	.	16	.	TGTGCCAGCAGCGTAAATTTGCAGGGCGGAACAGATACGCAGTATTTT	CASSVNLQGGTDTQYF
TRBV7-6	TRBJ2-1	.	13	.	TGTGCCAGCAGCTGGACTCGATTAGATGAGCAGTTCTTC	CASSWTRLDEQFF
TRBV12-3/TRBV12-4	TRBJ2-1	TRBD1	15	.	TGTGCCAGCAGCCCTTCGACAGGGTATCACAATGAGCAGTTCTTC	CASSPSTGYHNEQFF
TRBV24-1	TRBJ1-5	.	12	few	TGTGCCACCAGTTCGGGCAATCAGCCCCAGCATTTT	CATSSGNQPQHF
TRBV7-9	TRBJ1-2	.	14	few	TGTGCCAGCAGCTTAAACGGACTAAACTATGGCTACACCTTC	CASSLNGLNYGYTF
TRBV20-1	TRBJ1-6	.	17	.	TGCAGTGCTAGAGATACCCCTCGGGAGGGAAGTAGATCACCCCTCCACTTT	CSARDTPREGSRSPLHF
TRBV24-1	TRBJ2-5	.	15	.	TGTGCCACCAGTGATTGGTCAGGGGTCAGGGAGACCCAGTACTTC	CATSDWSGVRETQYF
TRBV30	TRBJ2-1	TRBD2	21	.	TGTGCCTGGAGTGACTCGGGGATCCTATCAGGACTAGCGGGAGCAGACAATGAGCAGTTCTTC	CAWSDSGILSGLAGADNEQFF
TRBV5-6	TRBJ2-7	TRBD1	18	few	TGTGCCAGCAGCCCCTTCGGGACAGGGATCGGTGACTCCTACGAGCAGTACTTC	CASSPFGTGIGDSYEQYF
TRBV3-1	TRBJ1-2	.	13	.	TGTGCCAGCAGCCAAGAGATTAGGGTTGGCTACACCTTC	CASSQEIRVGYTF
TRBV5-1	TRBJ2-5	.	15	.	TGCGCCAGCAGCTTAGCCGGGAGCGAAGGGGAGACCCAGTACTTC	CASSLAGSEGETQYF
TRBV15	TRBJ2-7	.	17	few	TGTGCCACCAGCAGTGAAACGGACAGGGACTACGGGGTCGAGCAGTACTTC	CATSSETDRDYGVEQYF
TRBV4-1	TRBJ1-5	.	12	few	TGCGCCATCAACCGGGGGGATCAGCCCCAGCATTTT	CAINRGDQPQHF
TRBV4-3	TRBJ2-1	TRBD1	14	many	TGCGCCAGCAGCCAAGGGACAGGGGTCAATGAGCAGTTCTTC	CASSQGTGVNEQFF
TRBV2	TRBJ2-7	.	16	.	TGTGCCAGCAGTGTACGGGAAGGACGGAGCTCCTACGAGCAGTACTTC	CASSVREGRSSYEQYF
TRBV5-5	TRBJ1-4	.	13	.	TGTGCCAGCAGCCTGCCAACTAATGAAAAACTGTTTTTT	CASSLPTNEKLFF
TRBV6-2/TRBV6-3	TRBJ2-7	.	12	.	TGTGCCAGCAGTTGGCAGGGCTACGAGCAGTACTTC	CASSWQGYEQYF
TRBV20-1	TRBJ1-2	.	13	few	TGCAGTGCTAGTGGGCAGGCGGGCTATGGCTACACCTTC	CSASGQAGYGYTF
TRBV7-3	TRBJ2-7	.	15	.	TGTGCCAGCAGCCCCGACCGAGGGGGGATCTACGAGCAGTACTTC	CASSPDRGGIYEQYF
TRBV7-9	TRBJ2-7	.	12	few	TGTGCCAGCAGCTTAGAGGGCCGGGCTGAGAACTTC	CASSLEGRAENF
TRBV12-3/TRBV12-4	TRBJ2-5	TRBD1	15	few	TGTGCCAGCAGTTTGGGTCAGGGGGCAATAGAGACCCAGTACTTC	CASSLGQGAIETQYF
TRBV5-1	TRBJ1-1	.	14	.	TGCGCCAGCAGCCCGGGGAGGGGCAGATCTGAAGCTTTCTTT	CASSPGRGRSEAFF
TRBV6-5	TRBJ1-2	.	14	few	TGTGCCAGCAGTTATAATGCAGGCCACTATGGCTACACCTTC	CASSYNAGHYGYTF
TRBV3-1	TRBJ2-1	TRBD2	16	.	TGTGCCAGCAGCCAGATAGCGGGAAGCTCCTACAATGAGCAGTTCTTC	CASSQIAGSSYNEQFF
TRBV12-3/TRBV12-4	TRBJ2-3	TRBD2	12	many	TGTGCCAGCAGACCAACTAGCGGGGCGCAGTATTTT	CASRPTSGAQYF
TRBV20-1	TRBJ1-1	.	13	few	TGCAGTGCTAGAGTAGGGGGATTGGTTGAAGCTTTCTTT	CSARVGGLVEAFF
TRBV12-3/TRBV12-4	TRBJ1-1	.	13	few	TGTGCCAGCAGTTTAAGTGGTTCGCGGGAAGCTTTCTTT	CASSLSGSREAFF
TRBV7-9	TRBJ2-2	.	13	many	TGTGCCAGCAGCTTTTCCCACACCGGGGAGCTGTTTTTT	CASSFSHTGELFF
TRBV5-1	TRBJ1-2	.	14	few	TGCGCCAGCAGCTCCCGGGACCCCAACTATGGCTACACCTTC	CASSSRDPNYGYTF
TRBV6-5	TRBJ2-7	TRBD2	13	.	TGTGCCAGCAGTGGACTAGCGGGCGACGAGCAGTACTTC	CASSGLAGDEQYF
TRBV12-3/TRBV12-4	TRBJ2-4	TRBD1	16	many	TGTGCCAGCAGTCCGGGACAGGGATTAGCCAAAAACATTCAGTACTTC	CASSPGQGLAKNIQYF
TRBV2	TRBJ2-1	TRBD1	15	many	TGTGCCAGCAGACACACTGGACAGGGATTGAATGAGCAGTTCTTC	CASRHTGQGLNEQFF
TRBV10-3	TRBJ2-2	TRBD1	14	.	TGTGCCATCACCCGGGACAGGGGAACCGGGGAGCTGTTTTTT	CAITRDRGTGELFF
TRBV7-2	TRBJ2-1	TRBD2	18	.	TGTGCCAGCAGCTCCCCCCCTCTAGCGGGATCGGGGGGTAATGAGCAGTTCTTC	CASSSPPLAGSGGNEQFF
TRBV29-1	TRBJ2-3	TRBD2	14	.	TGCAGCGTTCTTTTGTGGGGGGGACCCGATACGCAGTATTTT	CSVLLWGGPDTQYF
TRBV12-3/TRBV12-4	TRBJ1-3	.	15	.	TGTGCCAGCAGTACTTTGAAGCTTTCTGGAAACACCATATATTTT	CASSTLKLSGNTIYF
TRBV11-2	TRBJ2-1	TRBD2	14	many	TGTGCCAGTGCCGGGGGGGCCTCTTACAATGAGCAGTTCTTC	CASAGGASYNEQFF
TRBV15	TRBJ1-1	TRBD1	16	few	TGTGCCACCAGCAGAGTGAGGACAGGGGCGAACACTGAAGCTTTCTTT	CATSRVRTGANTEAFF
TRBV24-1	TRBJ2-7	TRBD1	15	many	TGTGCCACCAGTGATCCGGGACAGGGTTCCTACGAGCAGTACTTC	CATSDPGQGSYEQYF
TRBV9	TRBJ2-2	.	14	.	TGTGCCAGCAGCGGGGCCGAGGGCACCGGGGAGCTGTTTTTT	CASSGAEGTGELFF
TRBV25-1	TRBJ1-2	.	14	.	TGTGCCAGCAGTGAAAATTCTGTACCGTATGGCTACACCTTC	CASSENSVPYGYTF
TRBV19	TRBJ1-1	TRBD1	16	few	TGTGCCAGTAGTATAGTTTCGGGACAGGGCTTTGGAGAAGCTTTCTTT	CASSIVSGQGFGEAFF
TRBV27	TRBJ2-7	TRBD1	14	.	TGTGCCAGCAGTTTATGGGACAGGAGAGCGGAGCAGTACTTC	CASSLWDRRAEQYF
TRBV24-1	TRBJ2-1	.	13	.	TGTGCCACCAGTGATTTGCCAATAGCGGAGCAGTTCTTC	CATSDLPIAEQFF
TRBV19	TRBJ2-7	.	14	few	TGTGCCAGTAAAGGTGGCCCGATTGACTACGAGCAGTACTTC	CASKGGPIDYEQYF
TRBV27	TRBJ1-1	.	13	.	TGTGCCAGCAGTTCCCCCGACAGGAAGGAAGCTTTCTTT	CASSSPDRKEAFF
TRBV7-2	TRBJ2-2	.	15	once	TGTGCCAGCAGCTGGGGGCTCTCGAACACCGGGGAGCTGTTTTTT	CASSWGLSNTGELFF
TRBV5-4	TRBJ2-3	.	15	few	TGTGCCAGCAGCTTGACCACAGGCAGCACAGATACGCAGTATTTT	CASSLTTGSTDTQYF
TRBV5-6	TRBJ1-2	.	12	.	TGTGCCAGCAGCTTACGGGGGCAAGGCTACACCTTC	CASSLRGQGYTF
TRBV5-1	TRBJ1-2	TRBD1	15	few	TGCGCCAGCAGCCCTGGCAGCCCGACAGGGCGAGGCTACACCTTC	CASSPGSPTGRGYTF
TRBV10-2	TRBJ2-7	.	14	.	TGCGCCAGCAGTGAAGGCAGCGCTCTCCACGAGCAGTACTTC	CASSEGSALHEQYF
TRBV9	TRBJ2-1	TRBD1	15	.	TGTGCCAGCAGCGGCCGGGACAGGGGGCACAATGAGCAGTTCTTC	CASSGRDRGHNEQFF
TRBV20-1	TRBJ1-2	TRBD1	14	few	TGCAGTGCTGCGGGAGGGGGCTACTCCCTCGGCTACACCTTC	CSAAGGGYSLGYTF
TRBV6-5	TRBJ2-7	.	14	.	TGTGCCAGCAGCCCATCGTCCTCCGCGCGCGAGCAGTACTTC	CASSPSSSAREQYF
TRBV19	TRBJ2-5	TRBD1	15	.	TGTGCCACCTCACGAGGAGGGACAGGCGGGGAGACCCAGTACTTC	CATSRGGTGGETQYF
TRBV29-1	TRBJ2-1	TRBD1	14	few	TGCAGCGTGTTTCAGGGGGCGTCTTACAATGAGCAGTTCTTC	CSVFQGASYNEQFF